Sequencing of this T cell receptor (beta chain) was carried out in a study of a mutant IDH1 vaccine in newly diagnosed glioma. As for time point: week 11, during vaccination. One vaccine dose held 300 ug of mutant IDH1 20-mer peptide and came with topical imiquimod. The protocol was immunoSEQ multiplex PCR, while the TCRdb copy is restricted to in-frame clones and leaves out a portion. This table has some 120,000 clones, around three quarters appearing once. Regarding this clone: The target antigen is unknown.

This CDR3 has 15 residues. The J segment lost 5 bases and the V segment lost 3 bases, leaving 11 bases of the junction unmatched. Germline CDR1 SGHKS, CDR2 YYEKEE (reference sequence). The chain carries TRBV5-5 and TRBJ2-7; 7 bases map to TRBD2. The TCR was taken from a man aged 35-49 years with glioma. The material was PBMCs, obtained from a glioma patient whose treatment included an IDH1 peptide vaccine. The CDR3 is CASSSDPTSSHEQYF. In DNA form, the CDR3 reads TGTGCCAGCAGCTCCGATCCGACTAGCAGCCACGAGCAGTACTTC.